A selection of T cell receptor beta chains follows, all from one sample in a study of PD-1 blockade in classical Hodgkin lymphoma. Repertoires were generated with immunoSEQ multiplex PCR, while TCRdb's copy carries only in-frame clones and drops some. Of 20,000 or so clones listed, roughly nine tenths are singletons. The specimen was CD4+ T cells from blood. Every receptor here comes from a human donor with classical Hodgkin lymphoma. Both conserved end residues are part of each CDR3.

V gene: TRBV6-5; J gene: TRBJ2-7; CDR3 protein: CASSYGAGTVGEQYF
V gene: TRBV6-6; J gene: TRBJ1-2; CDR3 protein: CASSLPGTYGYTF
V gene: TRBV7-9; J gene: TRBJ2-7; CDR3 protein: CASSLSVWGYPYEQYF
V gene: TRBV19; J gene: TRBJ2-5; CDR3 protein: CASSIVEISGRETQYF
V gene: TRBV2; J gene: TRBJ1-2; CDR3 protein: CASTPGQALDYGYTF
V gene: TRBV12-5; J gene: TRBJ2-5; CDR3 protein: CASGQVASVVQETQYF
V gene: TRBV19; J gene: TRBJ2-1; CDR3 protein: CASSTTSGSKNEQFF
V gene: TRBV7-2; J gene: TRBJ1-3; CDR3 protein: CASSLVGTEGSGNTIYF
V gene: TRBV6-7; J gene: TRBJ2-7; CDR3 protein: CARNYEQYF
V gene: TRBV5-4; J gene: TRBJ2-3; CDR3 protein: CASSLEPDTQYF
V gene: TRBV25-1; J gene: TRBJ1-2; CDR3 protein: CASSEDAHYGYTF
V gene: TRBV6-6; J gene: TRBJ2-1; CDR3 protein: CASSARTPSSYNEQFF
V gene: TRBV29-1; J gene: TRBJ2-1; CDR3 protein: CSVQPLTYNEQFF
V gene: TRBV27; J gene: TRBJ2-5; CDR3 protein: CASSLGSTQETQYF
V gene: TRBV6-5; J gene: TRBJ1-5; CDR3 protein: CASSFSLGKQPQHF
V gene: TRBV30; J gene: TRBJ1-4; CDR3 protein: CAWTSASNEKLFF
V gene: TRBV6-1; J gene: TRBJ2-1; CDR3 protein: CASSEQRGRAFNEQFF
V gene: TRBV7-2; J gene: TRBJ2-7; CDR3 protein: CASSLRVGYEQYF
V gene: TRBV19; J gene: TRBJ2-2; CDR3 protein: CASSTTGELFF
V gene: TRBV18; J gene: TRBJ1-1; CDR3 protein: CASSPLDRAEAFF
V gene: TRBV19; J gene: TRBJ2-5; CDR3 protein: CASSSQETQYF
V gene: TRBV9; J gene: TRBJ2-3; CDR3 protein: CASSAFSGLDTQYF
V gene: TRBV9; J gene: TRBJ2-7; CDR3 protein: CASSVDAGTGFYEQYF
V gene: TRBV28; J gene: TRBJ2-7; CDR3 protein: CASTGAYEQYF
V gene: TRBV7-9; J gene: TRBJ1-2; CDR3 protein: CASSLGGTIMSGYTF
V gene: TRBV5-1; J gene: TRBJ2-3; CDR3 protein: CASSLRAGDTQYF
V gene: TRBV10-3; J gene: TRBJ1-1; CDR3 protein: CAISESKGAGTEAFF
V gene: TRBV2; J gene: TRBJ1-2; CDR3 protein: CASSVFGINYGYTF
V gene: TRBV5-1; J gene: TRBJ2-1; CDR3 protein: CASSLGGASDEQFF
V gene: TRBV5-5; J gene: TRBJ2-1; CDR3 protein: CASSSLWRDRVSYNEQFF
V gene: TRBV14; J gene: TRBJ2-3; CDR3 protein: CASSQDSATARDTQYF
V gene: TRBV9; J gene: TRBJ1-3; CDR3 protein: CASSQRALSGNTIYF
V gene: TRBV19; J gene: TRBJ2-3; CDR3 protein: CASTTTITDTQYF
V gene: TRBV27; J gene: TRBJ1-6; CDR3 protein: CASSSRAYNSPLHF
V gene: TRBV5-4; J gene: TRBJ2-1; CDR3 protein: CASSSGTSGHNEQFF
V gene: TRBV18; J gene: TRBJ1-2; CDR3 protein: CASSPLDRTGTGEGYTF
V gene: TRBV29-1; J gene: TRBJ2-5; CDR3 protein: CSGGAGTRVGETQYF
V gene: TRBV11-2; J gene: TRBJ1-2; CDR3 protein: CASSPGPAWDGYTF
V gene: TRBV5-4; J gene: TRBJ1-3; CDR3 protein: CASSFDGNTIYF
V gene: TRBV6-1; J gene: TRBJ2-3; CDR3 protein: CASSEWTGVYTDTQYF
V gene: TRBV7-2; J gene: TRBJ2-1; CDR3 protein: CASSALAGGPYNEQFF
V gene: TRBV19; J gene: TRBJ1-4; CDR3 protein: CATSPDWTTNEKLFF
V gene: TRBV10-3; J gene: TRBJ2-6; CDR3 protein: CAIGELNVLTF
V gene: TRBV19; J gene: TRBJ2-5; CDR3 protein: CASSIVLAGQETQYF
V gene: TRBV30; J gene: TRBJ2-2; CDR3 protein: CAWRVTAGTGELFF
V gene: TRBV15; J gene: TRBJ2-3; CDR3 protein: CATSRGGQGTDTQYF
V gene: TRBV9; J gene: TRBJ2-2; CDR3 protein: CASRGQGRQSTGELFF
V gene: TRBV4-3; J gene: TRBJ1-3; CDR3 protein: CASSQVISGNTIYF
V gene: TRBV7-2; J gene: TRBJ2-7; CDR3 protein: CASSFGSVSYEQYF
V gene: TRBV11-2; J gene: TRBJ1-1; CDR3 protein: CASSHGRNTEAFF
V gene: TRBV7-2; J gene: TRBJ2-1; CDR3 protein: CASSLGNTAYNEQFF
V gene: TRBV9; J gene: TRBJ2-2; CDR3 protein: CASSGRTGRNTGELFF
V gene: TRBV7-8; J gene: TRBJ2-2; CDR3 protein: CASTVRGARTGELFF
V gene: TRBV2; J gene: TRBJ1-5; CDR3 protein: CASRVPNQPQHF
V gene: TRBV29-1; J gene: TRBJ2-7; CDR3 protein: CSVAAAYEQYF
V gene: TRBV18; J gene: TRBJ2-7; CDR3 protein: CASSPGLRRTTYEQYF
V gene: TRBV18; J gene: TRBJ1-1; CDR3 protein: CASSPRQGSGTEAFF